This T cell receptor beta chain is from a study of blood T cell repertoires in COVID-19. Germline loops: CDR1 SGHNT, CDR2 YENEEA. Trimming shortened V by 1 base and J by 2 bases, and 16 bases separated the two germline ends. This CDR3 is built from 17 residues. Method: immunoSEQ multiplex PCR; TCRdb's copy keeps in-frame clones and lacks some. The sample carries a few hundred thousand clones, around nine tenths recorded once. V and J are TRBV11-3 and TRBJ2-3; D is undetermined. The sample consisted of PBMCs or T cells enriched from blood (not recorded which). This receptor was obtained from a young woman who had been exposed to COVID-19. In DNA form, the CDR3 reads TGTGCCAGCAGCTTAGGTGTCGGCGCGGATGTCACAGATACGCAGTATTTT. This encodes CASSLGVGADVTDTQYF.